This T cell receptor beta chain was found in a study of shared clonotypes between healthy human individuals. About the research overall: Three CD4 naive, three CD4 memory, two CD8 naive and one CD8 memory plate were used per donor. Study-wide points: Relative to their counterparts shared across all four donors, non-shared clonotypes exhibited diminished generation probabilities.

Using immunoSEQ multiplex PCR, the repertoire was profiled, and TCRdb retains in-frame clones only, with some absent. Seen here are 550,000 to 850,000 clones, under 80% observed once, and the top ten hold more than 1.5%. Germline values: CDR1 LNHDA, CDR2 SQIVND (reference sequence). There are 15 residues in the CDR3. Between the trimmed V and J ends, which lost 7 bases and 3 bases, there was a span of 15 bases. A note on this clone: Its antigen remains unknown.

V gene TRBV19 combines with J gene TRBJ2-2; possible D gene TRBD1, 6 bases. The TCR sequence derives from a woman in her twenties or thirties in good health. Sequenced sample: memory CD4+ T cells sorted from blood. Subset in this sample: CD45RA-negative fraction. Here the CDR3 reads CASKTQGWDTGELFF. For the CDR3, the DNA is TGTGCCAGTAAAACACAGGGCTGGGACACCGGGGAGCTGTTTTTT.